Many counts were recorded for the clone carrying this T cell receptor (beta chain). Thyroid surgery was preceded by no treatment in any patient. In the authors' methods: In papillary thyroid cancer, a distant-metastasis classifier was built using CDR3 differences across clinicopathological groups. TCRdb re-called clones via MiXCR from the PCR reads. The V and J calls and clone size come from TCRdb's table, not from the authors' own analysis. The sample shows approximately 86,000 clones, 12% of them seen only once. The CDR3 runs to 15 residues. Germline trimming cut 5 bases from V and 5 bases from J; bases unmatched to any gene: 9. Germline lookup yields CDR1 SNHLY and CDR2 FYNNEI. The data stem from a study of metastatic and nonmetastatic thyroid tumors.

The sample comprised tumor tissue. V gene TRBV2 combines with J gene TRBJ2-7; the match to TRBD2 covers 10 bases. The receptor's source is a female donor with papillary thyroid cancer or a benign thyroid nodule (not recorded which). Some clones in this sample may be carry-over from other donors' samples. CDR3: CASSQDLAGANEQYF. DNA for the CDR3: TGTGCCAGCAGTCAAGATCTAGCGGGAGCCAACGAGCAGTACTTC.